Listed below are T cell receptor beta chains from one sample, sequenced in a study of post-analysis software for immune sequencing data. TCRdb independently ran MiXCR on the PCR reads; one entry per CDR3 protein. The sample has 700,000 to 900,000 distinct CDR3 sequences; about half are singletons. The sample taken for sequencing was blood. Receptors were obtained from a girl aged 5 to 17 with multiple sclerosis. CDR3s include the opening cysteine and the closing phenylalanine or tryptophan. The order of the fields is CDR3 length, clone size, V gene, D gene, J gene, CDR3 protein, CDR3 DNA. The D gene is left open where the match is weak. Clone size is stated in some rows and not others, as once, few, many or a class when expanded.

15	.	TRBV5-6	.	TRBJ2-7	CASSLGSQLSYEQYF	TGTGCCAGCAGCTTGGGATCACAGTTGTCCTACGAGCAGTACTTC
14	.	TRBV6-1	TRBD1	TRBJ1-5	CASSPDRGEQPQHF	TGTGCCAGCAGTCCGGACAGGGGGGAACAGCCCCAGCATTTT
18	few	TRBV20-1	.	TRBJ2-1	CSAPPGQPRAGVYNEQFF	TGCAGTGCCCCCCCGGGACAGCCGCGAGCGGGAGTGTACAATGAGCAGTTCTTC
16	.	TRBV3-1	.	TRBJ2-5	CASSQDPTVYQETQYF	TGTGCCAGCAGCCAAGACCCGACAGTGTACCAAGAGACCCAGTACTTC
14	few	TRBV7-2	TRBD2	TRBJ2-5	CASSLETGGQTQYF	TGTGCCAGCAGCTTAGAAACGGGAGGCCAGACCCAGTACTTC
13	.	TRBV25-1	.	TRBJ2-7	CASSYTGIYEQYF	TGTGCCAGCAGTTACACAGGGATCTACGAGCAGTACTTC
15	few	TRBV29-1	TRBD2	TRBJ2-1	CSVPHSGSRYNEQFF	TGCAGCGTTCCCCATAGCGGGAGCCGGTACAATGAGCAGTTCTTC
14	.	TRBV28	TRBD2	TRBJ2-3	CASAREGFTDTQYF	TGTGCCAGCGCCCGGGAGGGGTTCACAGATACGCAGTATTTT
16	.	TRBV6-5	TRBD2	TRBJ2-1	CATGLAGGPTGNEQFF	TGTGCCACGGGACTAGCGGGAGGGCCGACCGGAAATGAGCAGTTCTTC
20	.	TRBV4-1	.	TRBJ2-4	CASSHSGGPTSRLAKNIQYF	TGCGCCAGCAGCCATTCTGGGGGACCAACTAGCAGACTAGCCAAAAACATTCAGTACTTC
14	.	TRBV12-5	TRBD1	TRBJ1-2	CASGPGQGDYGYTF	TGTGCTAGTGGTCCGGGACAGGGTGACTATGGCTACACCTTC
17	.	TRBV12-3/TRBV12-4	.	TRBJ2-1	CASIPSPPNPAYNEQFF	TGTGCCAGCATCCCGAGTCCCCCAAACCCGGCCTACAATGAGCAGTTCTTC
17	few	TRBV7-2	.	TRBJ1-2	CASSLGGGYRANYGYTF	TGTGCCAGCAGCTTAGGGGGGGGATACAGAGCTAACTATGGCTACACCTTC
12	.	TRBV20-1	.	TRBJ1-5	CSAGAVSQPQHF	TGCAGTGCGGGTGCAGTGTCTCAGCCCCAGCATTTT
13	few	TRBV29-1	TRBD2	TRBJ2-3	CSVGRGRADTQYF	TGCAGCGTTGGACGCGGGAGGGCAGATACGCAGTATTTT
16	.	TRBV7-9	.	TRBJ2-3	CASSLARTQYLDTQYF	TGTGCCAGCAGCTTAGCCAGGACTCAATATTTGGATACGCAGTATTTT
18	.	TRBV6-2/TRBV6-3	TRBD2	TRBJ2-1	CASSYSSSSGRFYNEQFF	TGTGCCAGCAGTTACTCGTCGAGTAGCGGGAGATTCTACAATGAGCAGTTCTTC
16	few	TRBV5-1	.	TRBJ2-3	CASSLIGPGLTDTQYF	TGCGCCAGCAGCTTAATCGGGCCAGGACTCACAGATACGCAGTATTTT
12	.	TRBV12-3/TRBV12-4	.	TRBJ2-1	CASSHMVNEQFF	TGTGCCAGCAGCCACATGGTCAATGAGCAGTTCTTC
13	.	TRBV20-1	.	TRBJ2-7	CSARAAPTYEQYF	TGCAGTGCTAGAGCAGCGCCTACCTACGAGCAGTACTTC
14	.	TRBV12-3/TRBV12-4	.	TRBJ2-1	CASSLSSLKTEQFF	TGTGCCAGCAGTTTATCTAGCCTAAAAACTGAGCAGTTCTTC
17	.	TRBV20-1	TRBD2	TRBJ2-5	CSVQRLAGGPGQETQYF	TGCAGTGTTCAGAGGCTAGCGGGAGGGCCGGGGCAAGAGACCCAGTACTTC
13	.	TRBV7-3	.	TRBJ1-1	CASSEDGNTEAFF	TGTGCCAGCAGTGAAGACGGGAACACTGAAGCTTTCTTT
16	.	TRBV5-1	TRBD2	TRBJ2-5	CASSLSGLAGQETQYF	TGCGCCAGCAGCTTGTCAGGCCTAGCGGGACAAGAGACCCAGTACTTC
16	.	TRBV6-1	TRBD2	TRBJ2-7	CASSPVAGGAIDEQYF	TGTGCCAGCAGTCCAGTAGCGGGAGGCGCTATCGACGAGCAGTACTTC
18	.	TRBV5-1	TRBD2	TRBJ2-1	CASSPGLAGGPGVNEQFF	TGCGCCAGCAGCCCGGGACTAGCGGGAGGCCCCGGCGTCAATGAGCAGTTCTTC
13	.	TRBV7-9	.	TRBJ2-3	CASSFAGPDTQYF	TGTGCCAGCAGCTTCGCCGGTCCAGATACGCAGTATTTT
17	.	TRBV3-1	.	TRBJ2-5	CASSQDSERGAQETQYF	TGTGCCAGCAGCCAAGATAGCGAACGGGGAGCGCAAGAGACCCAGTACTTC
17	few	TRBV7-8	TRBD1	TRBJ2-5	CASTTDIGTADGETQYF	TGTGCCAGCACCACAGACATTGGGACAGCCGATGGAGAGACCCAGTACTTC
15	few	TRBV7-9	TRBD1	TRBJ2-5	CASSLGQGAIQTQYF	TGTGCCAGCAGCTTAGGACAGGGGGCAATCCAGACCCAGTACTTC
17	.	TRBV5-4	TRBD2	TRBJ2-7	CASSSSYGGESSYEQYF	TGTGCCAGCAGCTCTTCCTACGGGGGGGAGAGCTCCTACGAGCAGTACTTC
14	.	TRBV5-1	.	TRBJ2-5	CASSRGWVQEAQYF	TGCGCCAGCAGCAGAGGGTGGGTTCAAGAGGCCCAGTACTTC
14	.	TRBV6-5	.	TRBJ1-1	CASSYSPAYTEAFF	TGTGCCAGCAGTTACTCGCCAGCGTACACTGAAGCTTTCTTT
15	.	TRBV16	.	TRBJ2-4	CASSQQRMLVSEQYF	TGTGCCAGCAGCCAACAGAGAATGCTAGTGAGTGAGCAGTACTTC
17	few	TRBV5-1	TRBD2	TRBJ2-1	CASSPGTSGRGGNEQFF	TGCGCCAGCAGCCCAGGGACTAGCGGGAGGGGTGGCAATGAGCAGTTCTTC
15	.	TRBV27	TRBD1	TRBJ1-2	CASSLGQDGNYGYTF	TGTGCCAGCAGTTTGGGACAGGATGGGAACTATGGCTACACCTTC
12	.	TRBV18	.	TRBJ1-1	CASSEGNTEAFF	TGTGCCAGCTCCGAGGGAAACACTGAAGCTTTCTTT